A selection of T cell receptor beta chains follows, all from one sample in a study of cytomegalovirus exposure and HLA in healthy donors. Using immunoSEQ multiplex PCR, the repertoire was profiled, and TCRdb retains in-frame clones only, with some absent. Altogether 100,000 to 130,000 clones are present, roughly three quarters being singletons, with the ten largest covering roughly 2.3%. The sample consisted of PBMCs. The receptors shown here come from a man between 18 and 35 years old in good health and CMV-seronegative. Both conserved end residues are part of each CDR3. A D gene is named only where the DNA matches it firmly. Size values are once, few and many counts, or a class for expanded clones, and some rows have none.

j_gene | abundance | d_gene | len | v_gene | CDR3nt | CDR3aa
TRBJ1-2 | - | TRBD1 | 14 | TRBV12-5 | TGTGCTAGTGGTTTGGGACAGGGAAACTATGGCTACACCTTC | CASGLGQGNYGYTF
TRBJ1-6 | - | TRBD1 | 15 | TRBV2 | TGTGCCAGCCTAAGGGACAGGGGATATAATTCACCCCTCCACTTT | CASLRDRGYNSPLHF
TRBJ2-3 | - | TRBD1 | 15 | TRBV6-4 | TGTGCCAGCTCCCCCGGGACAGGGGATTCAGATACGCAGTATTTT | CASSPGTGDSDTQYF
TRBJ1-4 | - | - | 16 | TRBV6-5 | TGTGCCAGCAGTTACGGGCCCAGGGAGGGGGATGAAAAACTGTTTTTT | CASSYGPREGDEKLFF
TRBJ1-1 | few | - | 12 | TRBV5-1 | TGCGCCAGCAGCGATGTGGTGAGGGAAGCTTTCTTT | CASSDVVREAFF
TRBJ2-3 | - | - | 14 | TRBV29-1 | TGCAGCGTCCCATGGGGGGGCCCCACAGATACGCAGTATTTT | CSVPWGGPTDTQYF
TRBJ2-7 | - | TRBD1 | 12 | TRBV10-2 | TGCGCCAGCAGGCGACAGGGGTACGAGCAGTACTTC | CASRRQGYEQYF
TRBJ1-4 | - | - | 16 | TRBV5-4 | TGTGCCAGCAGCTCGGCTCCCTCGGGAACTAATGAAAAACTGTTTTTT | CASSSAPSGTNEKLFF
TRBJ2-3 | - | TRBD2 | 16 | TRBV7-2 | TGTGCCAGCAGCACGGTCACTAGCGGGGGGTCGTATACGCAGTATTTT | CASSTVTSGGSYTQYF
TRBJ2-7 | - | - | 15 | TRBV5-6 | TGTGCCAGCAGCTTGGCTGGCGGGGTAACCTACGAGCAGTACTTC | CASSLAGGVTYEQYF
TRBJ1-6 | few | - | 15 | TRBV6-5 | TGTGCCAGCAGGCCTCCGGGACAAAGAAGATCACCCCTCCACTTT | CASRPPGQRRSPLHF
TRBJ2-1 | once | TRBD2 | 11 | TRBV20-1 | TGCAGTGGGAGACGGGGGGATGAGCAGTTCTTC | CSGRRGDEQFF
TRBJ2-3 | - | - | 13 | TRBV19 | TGTGCCAGTATCGAACAGGGAATGGGGACGCAGTATTTT | CASIEQGMGTQYF
TRBJ1-6 | - | - | 15 | TRBV7-8 | TGTGCCAGCAGCTTATTGGGGGGGGCGGATTCACCCCTCCACTTT | CASSLLGGADSPLHF
TRBJ2-7 | - | TRBD1 | 15 | TRBV5-5 | TGTGCCAGCAGCGCTCCGGGACAGGGGGTCTACGAGCAGTACTTC | CASSAPGQGVYEQYF
TRBJ1-2 | - | TRBD1 | 14 | TRBV6-6 | TGTGCCAGCAGTCGGGACAGAGTAAACTATGGCTACACCTTC | CASSRDRVNYGYTF
TRBJ1-2 | - | - | 13 | TRBV10-3 | TGTGCCACTCACCTCGACAGGACCTATGGCTACACCTTC | CATHLDRTYGYTF
TRBJ2-7 | - | TRBD1 | 13 | TRBV7-6 | TGTGCCAGCAGCGCTCGGACAGGTTCCGAGCAGTACTTC | CASSARTGSEQYF
TRBJ2-6 | few | TRBD1 | 16 | TRBV6-1 | TGTGCCAGCAGTGGGGGACAGTGGTCTGGGGCCAACGTCCTGACTTTC | CASSGGQWSGANVLTF
TRBJ1-6 | few | - | 13 | TRBV6-6 | TGTGCCAGCAGTCGCGAAGGGGGTTCACCCCTCCACTTT | CASSREGGSPLHF
TRBJ2-7 | - | TRBD1 | 14 | TRBV7-9 | TGTGCCAGCAGCACCCTGACAGGGAAGTACGAGCAGTACTTC | CASSTLTGKYEQYF
TRBJ2-3 | - | - | 16 | TRBV6-4 | TGTGCCAGCAGTGACTCGAGCATATCTAGCACAGATACGCAGTATTTT | CASSDSSISSTDTQYF
TRBJ2-7 | few | TRBD1 | 17 | TRBV4-3 | TGCGCCAGCAGCCAAGCGGTCGAGGGACAGGGGTACTACGAGCAGTACTTC | CASSQAVEGQGYYEQYF
TRBJ2-1 | - | TRBD2 | 14 | TRBV6-4 | TGTGCCAGCAGTGTGGCGGGGGGGCGAAATGAGCAGTTCTTC | CASSVAGGRNEQFF
TRBJ2-3 | - | TRBD1 | 19 | TRBV2 | TGTGCCAGCAGGGACAGGGCGGAACTCGTCCCAAGGGGGTTAGATACGCAGTATTTT | CASRDRAELVPRGLDTQYF
TRBJ1-5 | - | TRBD1 | 15 | TRBV18 | TGTGCCAGCTCACCCCTTGGACAGGGCTATCAGCCCCAGCATTTT | CASSPLGQGYQPQHF
TRBJ2-3 | - | - | 16 | TRBV7-9 | TGTGCCAGCAGCTTAGATCTTGGGGGGAGCACAGATACGCAGTATTTT | CASSLDLGGSTDTQYF
TRBJ2-7 | few | - | 11 | TRBV7-2 | TGTGCCAGCAGCATCAGACAGGAGCAGTACTTC | CASSIRQEQYF
TRBJ1-2 | - | - | 15 | TRBV2 | TGTGCCAGCAGTGAAGCGGCAGGGCCCGGGTATGGCTACACCTTC | CASSEAAGPGYGYTF
TRBJ2-1 | - | - | 12 | TRBV2 | TGTGCCAGCAGGGTATCGGGGAATGAGCAGTTCTTC | CASRVSGNEQFF
TRBJ2-3 | - | - | 14 | TRBV7-9 | TGTGCCAGCAGCTTAGACCAGAGCACAGATACGCAGTATTTT | CASSLDQSTDTQYF
TRBJ1-5 | - | - | 12 | TRBV19 | TGTGCCAGTAGTATACCCGGTCGGCCCCAGCATTTT | CASSIPGRPQHF
TRBJ2-7 | - | TRBD1 | 13 | TRBV18 | TGTGCCAGCTCACCCTGGACAGGGGATGAGCAGTACTTC | CASSPWTGDEQYF
TRBJ2-3 | - | - | 15 | TRBV1 | TGCACCAGCAGCCTCCAGCCCCAGGACACAGATACGCAGTATTTT | CTSSLQPQDTDTQYF
TRBJ1-2 | once | - | 13 | TRBV27 | TGTGCCACTGGTAGGAGAAGTAACTATGGCTACACCTTC | CATGRRSNYGYTF
TRBJ2-2 | - | - | 17 | TRBV5-4 | TGTGCCAGCAGCCCCAGAAAGTCCCGTCCGGGCACCGGGGAGCTGTTTTTT | CASSPRKSRPGTGELFF
TRBJ2-7 | - | - | 12 | TRBV16 | TGTGCCAGCAGCCAACTCTCCTACGAGCAGTACTTC | CASSQLSYEQYF
TRBJ1-5 | - | - | 14 | TRBV6-5 | TGTGCCAGCAGTGGGGAGTGGGGCAATCAGCCCCAGCATTTT | CASSGEWGNQPQHF
TRBJ2-7 | - | TRBD1 | 16 | TRBV5-5 | TGTGCCAGCAGCGATTGGCAGGGGGCCGCAGGCTACGAGCAGTACTTC | CASSDWQGAAGYEQYF
TRBJ1-2 | - | - | 14 | TRBV6-6 | TGTGCCAGCAGTTACGGGCAGGGCGGCTATGGCTACCCCTTC | CASSYGQGGYGYPF
TRBJ2-3 | once | TRBD2 | 18 | TRBV9 | TGTGCCAGCAGCCCTCGGACTAGCGGGGGGTCCCGCACAGATACGCAGTATTTT | CASSPRTSGGSRTDTQYF
TRBJ2-5 | - | TRBD1 | 16 | TRBV9 | TGTGCCAGCAGCTCCCGACAGGGGTTCCCCGGTGAGACCCAGTACTTC | CASSSRQGFPGETQYF
TRBJ2-7 | - | TRBD1 | 14 | TRBV5-4 | TGTGCCAGCAGCTCTAAGGACAGGGCACACGAGCAGTACTTC | CASSSKDRAHEQYF
TRBJ1-1 | - | TRBD1 | 13 | TRBV29-1 | TGCAGCGGTGCTTGGGACAGTAACACTGAAGCTTTCTTT | CSGAWDSNTEAFF
TRBJ1-2 | - | - | 15 | TRBV7-8 | TGTGCCAGCAGCTTAGGAGGTCCGAGCGTATATGGCTACACCTTC | CASSLGGPSVYGYTF
TRBJ1-6 | - | - | 16 | TRBV7-3 | TGTGCCAGCAGCCTCCGAGGTGGGGGCACGAGTTCACCCCTCCACTTT | CASSLRGGGTSSPLHF
TRBJ1-2 | - | - | 13 | TRBV21-1 | TGTGCCAGCAGCAACCCCGGGACAGCTTCCTACACCTTC | CASSNPGTASYTF
TRBJ1-1 | - | - | 13 | TRBV5-6 | TGTGCCAGCAGCTTGGCCCCGGGGACTGAAGCTTTCTTT | CASSLAPGTEAFF
TRBJ2-7 | - | - | 17 | TRBV11-2 | TGTGCCAGCAGCTTAGATCAGCTAGCCGGGAACATCAACGAGCAGTACTTC | CASSLDQLAGNINEQYF
TRBJ1-2 | once | - | 13 | TRBV7-2 | TGTGCCAGCAGCTTAGTCCATAACTATGGCTACACCTTC | CASSLVHNYGYTF
TRBJ2-7 | - | - | 14 | TRBV21-1 | TGTGCCAGAGATTGGGACAGCGAAGTCTACGAGCAGTACTTC | CARDWDSEVYEQYF
TRBJ1-1 | few | TRBD1 | 14 | TRBV15 | TGTGCCACCAGCAGAATACAGGGGTTGGCTGAAGCTTTCTTT | CATSRIQGLAEAFF
TRBJ2-7 | - | - | 17 | TRBV7-9 | TGTGCCAGCAGCCAAGACGCAGGTCGAGGGAGCTCCTACGAGCAGTACTTC | CASSQDAGRGSSYEQYF
TRBJ2-3 | - | - | 14 | TRBV9 | TGTGCCAGCAGCGGGTGGCCCAGCACAGATACGCAGTATTTT | CASSGWPSTDTQYF
TRBJ2-7 | - | - | 13 | TRBV12-2 | TGTGCAAGTCAGGCTAGCCGCCCCTACGAGCAGTACTTC | CASQASRPYEQYF
TRBJ2-5 | - | - | 12 | TRBV18 | TGTGCCAGCTCACCGACAGAAGAGACCCAGTACTTC | CASSPTEETQYF
TRBJ1-2 | - | - | 15 | TRBV4-3 | TGCGCCAGCAGCCAAGGATCCATCCCCGGGTATGGCTACACCTTC | CASSQGSIPGYGYTF